Below, 22 T cell receptor beta chains from the same sample are listed, as sequenced in a study of CD8+CD57+ T cells in acquired aplastic anemia. Investigators profiled TCR beta VDJ and CDR3 from genomic DNA template. Each CDR3 protein gets one entry after TCRdb re-called the reads with MiXCR. The table lists a few hundred thousand distinct CDR3 sequences, almost 35% of them singletons. Input material: sorted CD4+, CD8+, or CD8+CD57+ T cells (not recorded which) from PBMCs. Receptor source: a human donor in good health, serving as a control.

The chain is built from TRBV18 and TRBJ1-5; D is uncertain. Trimming left V 3 bases short and J 5 bases short, with 8 bases between. The germline CDR1 and CDR2 sequences are KGHSH and LQKENI. This CDR3 region has 13 residues. The CDR3 spells CASSPGRDQPQHF. The CDR3 nucleotides are TGTGCCAGCTCACCGGGGAGGGATCAGCCCCAGCATTTT.

The CDR3 DNA reads as TGTGCCAGCAGGATACTAGACAATGAGCAGTTCTTC. The encoded protein is CASRILDNEQFF. The chain carries TRBV2 and TRBJ2-1, with a weak D call TRBD2 (5 bases). The CDR3 runs to 12 residues. Germline assignment: CDR1 SNHLY and CDR2 FYNNEI. The V gene lost 6 bases and the J gene lost 5 bases, with 8 bases spanning the gap.

The chain carries TRBV6-1 and TRBJ2-3; a weak D match, TRBD1 (5 bases). The CDR3 runs 15 residues. Germline values: CDR1 MNHNS, CDR2 SASEGT. The V gene lost 9 bases and the J gene lost 4 bases, with 20 bases spanning the gap. DNA for the CDR3: TGTGCCAGTAATAGGGGCCCCGGATATCCAGATACGCAGTATTTT. This gives the protein CASNRGPGYPDTQYF.

For this clonotype: A read error may be the cause here, since a much bigger clone is one base away. The chain couples TRBV11-1 to TRBJ2-1; D might be TRBD1 or TRBD2, each matching 5 bases. Trimming took off 5 bases at V and 9 bases at J, with 17 bases between the two ends. The CDR3 is 14 amino acids. In germline, CDR1 is SGHAT, CDR2 FQDESV (reference sequence). The CDR3 here is CASSRDAGGGEQFF. DNA for the CDR3: TGTGCCAGCAGCCGGGACGCCGGCGGTGGTGAGCAGTTCTTC. Complete variable domain (other parts from reference TRBV11-1 and TRBJ2-1): EAEVAQSPRYKITEKSQAVAFWCDPISGHATLYWYRQILGQGPELLVQFQDESVVDDSQLPKDRFSAERLKGVDSTLKIQPAELGDSAMYLCASSRDAGGGEQFFGPGTRLTVL.

Many counts were recorded for this clonotype. The chain is built from TRBV11-2 and TRBJ2-7, with D possibly being TRBD1 (6 bases). Germline CDR1 and CDR2: SGHAT and FQNNGV. V was pared by 4 bases and J by 3 bases, with 16 bases between. This CDR3 has 15 residues. As DNA, the CDR3 is TGTGCCAGCAGCTCACATCGAACAGGGAGCTACGAGCAGTACTTC. Protein sequence: CASSSHRTGSYEQYF.

The rearrangement links TRBV27 to TRBJ2-7, with 7 positions matching TRBD1. The CDR3 covers 17 residues. Germline V gene lookup returns CDR1 MNHEY and CDR2 SMNVEV (reference sequence). J lost 0 bases, V lost 8 bases, and 16 bases had no gene match. This chain's CDR3 is CASGKRTGFKPSYEQYF. CDR3 in DNA: TGTGCCAGCGGGAAGAGGACAGGCTTTAAGCCCTCCTACGAGCAGTACTTC.

In its sample, this clonotype was seen many times. V gene TRBV13 combines with J gene TRBJ2-7; 8 nucleotides line up with TRBD2. The junction had 6 bases not matched to a gene; V was cut back by 2 bases and J by 3 bases. The CDR3 is 15 amino acids. The germline V gene encodes CDR1 PRHDT and CDR2 FYEKMQ (reference sequence). The DNA for the CDR3 is TGTGCCAGCAGCTTAAGTCAGCGGGGGTTCTACGAGCAGTACTTC. Translating gives CASSLSQRGFYEQYF. Drawing the rest from reference TRBV13 and TRBJ2-7, the complete variable domain is AAGVIQSPRHLIKEKRETATLKCYPIPRHDTVYWYQQGPGQDPQFLISFYEKMQSDKGSIPDRFSAQQFSDYHSELNMSSLELGDSALYFCASSLSQRGFYEQYFGPGTRLTVT.

This clonotype was observed a few times. The junction and the germline gene differ at one end; a read error may be behind it. The chain uses TRBV15 and TRBJ2-5; D call uncertain. Germline V gene sequence: CDR1 LNHNV, CDR2 YYDKDF (reference sequence). The CDR3 totals 8 residues. The CDR3 sequence is CATSRDRF. CDR3 DNA: TGTGCCACCAGCAGAGATCGGTTT. Using reference TRBV15 and TRBJ2-5 for the parts outside the CDR3, the full variable domain is DAMVIQNPRYQVTQFGKPVTLSCSQTLNHNVMYWYQQKSSQAPKLLFHYYDKDFNNEADTPDNFQSRRPNTSFCFLDIRSPGLGDTAMYLCATSRDRFGPGTRLLVL.

This clonotype was recorded once. V and J are TRBV10-3 and TRBJ1-6; 10 positions match TRBD1. Trimming took 8 bases from V and 5 from J; bases not matched to a gene: 6. Per the germline V gene, CDR1 is ENHRY and CDR2 is SYGVKD. This CDR3 is 15 amino acids long. CDR3 coding DNA: TGTGCCATCCGCAAGACAGGGGGCCATAATTCACCCCTCCACTTT. This codes for CAIRKTGGHNSPLHF.

This clonotype was counted at least ten times. The rearrangement joins TRBV7-2 to TRBJ2-1; TRBD2 agrees at 9 bases. V was clipped by 3 bases and J by 3 bases; unmatched bases: 3. Germline V gives CDR1 SGHTA, CDR2 FQGNSA. CDR3 length: 15 residues. In DNA, the CDR3 is TGTGCCAGCAGCTTGACTAGCGGATTCTACAATGAGCAGTTCTTC. Translated: CASSLTSGFYNEQFF.

This clonotype appeared a few times. The J gene is TRBJ2-1, the V gene TRBV11-3; 8 bases are shared with TRBD1. Germline loops: CDR1 SGHNT, CDR2 YENEEA. Trimming cost V 5 bases and J 7 bases; bases outside gene matches: 7. CDR3 length equals 14 residues. CDR3: CASSPRDRSNEQFF. In DNA, the CDR3 is TGTGCCAGCAGCCCACGGGACAGGTCGAATGAGCAGTTCTTC.

In this sample, this clonotype turned up many times. The chain couples TRBV5-1 to TRBJ2-6; D not certain. Trimming removed 4 bases at V and 2 bases at J, with 7 bases between. CDR1 and CDR2 from the germline V gene are SGHRS and YFSETQ. The CDR3 is 14 amino acids. Here the CDR3 reads CASSLAAGANVLTF. The CDR3 DNA reads as TGCGCCAGCAGCCTTGCAGCTGGGGCCAACGTCCTGACTTTC.

The rearrangement joins TRBV6-1 to TRBJ2-2; D not resolved. Trimming took off 3 bases at V and 4 bases at J, with 15 bases between the two ends. The CDR3 covers 16 residues. Germline V gene lookup returns CDR1 MNHNS and CDR2 SASEGT. This CDR3 is CASSEQALTSTGELFF. The CDR3 region has the DNA TGTGCCAGCAGTGAGCAGGCACTCACGAGCACCGGGGAGCTGTTTTTT.

In this sample, this clonotype turned up many times. The chain uses TRBV20-1 and TRBJ1-3; the D is unclear. The ends were cut back, 7 bases at V and 0 bases at J, with 13 bases in the middle. Germline assignment: CDR1 DFQATT and CDR2 SNEGSKA (reference sequence). This CDR3 region has 14 residues. The CDR3 nucleotides are TGCAGTGGTAGGAGGGAAACCTCTGGAAACACCATATATTTT. This encodes CSGRRETSGNTIYF.

V is TRBV7-2 and J is TRBJ1-1; the match to TRBD1 covers 8 bases. Germline CDR1 reads SGHTA; CDR2 reads FQGNSA. J was trimmed by 4 bases and V by 6 bases; bases with no gene match: 10. This CDR3 has 15 amino acids. The CDR3 sequence: CASSPGQGVITEAFF. The CDR3 coding sequence is TGTGCCAGCAGTCCAGGACAGGGAGTAATCACTGAAGCTTTCTTT. Full variable domain (remainder filled in from reference TRBV7-2 and TRBJ1-1): GAGVSQSPSNKVTEKGKDVELRCDPISGHTALYWYRQSLGQGLEFLIYFQGNSAPDKSGLPSDRFSAERTGGSVSTLTIQRTQQEDSAVYLCASSPGQGVITEAFFGQGTRLTVV.

A few counts support this clonotype. V usage is TRBV5-5 and J usage is TRBJ1-2; D might be TRBD1 (6 bases). The V gene lost 1 base and the J gene lost 7 bases, with 14 bases spanning the gap. The CDR3 length is 14 residues. The germline CDR1 and CDR2 sequences are SGHKS and YYEKEE (reference sequence). The CDR3 loop reads CASSLMGAGRGYTF. DNA for the CDR3: TGTGCCAGCAGCTTGATGGGGGCCGGTCGTGGCTACACCTTC.

This clonotype was found many times. The J gene is TRBJ1-2, the V gene TRBV5-8, with TRBD1 matching 7 bases. V lost 4 bases and J lost 2; bases outside the gene matches: 8. CDR3 size: 15 residues. The germline V gene encodes CDR1 SGHTS and CDR2 YDEGEE. The CDR3 sequence: CASSPGVTGNYGYTF. As DNA, the CDR3 is TGTGCCAGCAGCCCAGGCGTGACAGGGAACTATGGCTACACCTTC.

This clonotype occurred a few times. Here the CDR3 DNA reads TGTGCCAGCAGCTTAGAAAGACGGGGGGGCTCTAATGAAAAACTGTTTTTT. Residues: CASSLERRGGSNEKLFF. The rearrangement links TRBV7-8 to TRBJ1-4, with D possibly TRBD1 on 6 matching bases. V lost 1 base and J 3 bases, leaving 15 bases between the germline ends. This CDR3 has 17 amino acids. The germline CDR1 and CDR2 sequences are SGHVS and FQNEAQ.

As for this clonotype: Relative to the germline gene, one junction end is altered; a read error may explain this. The chain uses TRBV5-1 and TRBJ2-3; 11 bases agree with TRBD1. The CDR3 has 13 amino acids. Germline V gene data show CDR1 as SGHRS and CDR2 as YFSETQ. CDR3 in amino acids: CASRTGGTDTQYF. The CDR3 coding sequence is TGCGCCAGCCGGACAGGGGGCACCGATACGCAGTATTTT. Filled out from reference TRBV5-1 and TRBJ2-3, the complete variable domain reads KAGVTQTPRYLIKTRGQQVTLSCSPISGHRSVSWYQQTPGQGLQFLFEYFSETQRNKGNFPGRFSGRQFSNSRSEMNVSTLELGDSALYLCASRTGGTDTQYFGPGTRLTVL.

Points on this clonotype: This sequence may be a read error, since a much larger clone differs from it by one base. The CDR3 carries no conserved terminal phenylalanine or tryptophan, so it likely arises from a read error. The rearrangement links TRBV5-1 to TRBJ2-7, with D possibly TRBD2 on 6 matching bases. V shed 4 bases and J shed 2 bases, with 19 bases lying between them. This CDR3 is built from 16 residues. Germline V lookup: CDR1 SGHRS, CDR2 YFSETQ. The CDR3 DNA reads as TGCGCCAGCAGCCCACATCCCGGGACTGCTACCTACGAGCAGTACTCC. This translates into CASSPHPGTATYEQYS.

This rearrangement joins TRBV15 to TRBJ2-7, with D possibly matching TRBD2 (6 bases). CDR1 and CDR2 from the germline V gene are LNHNV and YYDKDF (reference sequence). Trimming removed 0 bases from V and 2 bases from J, with 17 bases in between. The CDR3 extends over 17 amino acids. CDR3 protein: CATSRDLWGGNAYEQYF. The CDR3, as DNA: TGTGCCACCAGCAGAGATCTTTGGGGCGGGAACGCCTACGAGCAGTACTTC.

This clonotype showed up just a few times. The chain carries TRBV11-3 and TRBJ2-2, with D tentatively TRBD1 (5 bases). V was trimmed by 7 bases and J by 4 bases, leaving 10 bases between them. CDR3 length: 13 residues. CDR1 and CDR2 from the germline V gene are SGHNT and YENEEA. The CDR3 region is CASKGRVTGELFF. In DNA form, the CDR3 reads TGTGCCAGCAAAGGCAGGGTCACCGGGGAGCTGTTTTTT.